This T cell receptor (beta chain) comes out of a study of graft-versus-host responses after intestinal transplantation. Study-wide results and limits: Early HvG declines after transplant were associated with peak circulating GvH clone levels.

Sequencing was performed with immunoSEQ multiplex PCR; in TCRdb, only in-frame clones are kept and a portion is missing. This table holds about 40,000 clones, approximately 93% found once. Germline V gene lookup returns CDR1 MDHEN and CDR2 SYDVKM. V lost 7 bases, J lost 5 bases, and 12 bases lay in between. The CDR3 runs 13 residues. Worth noting for this clone: As yet, its antigen is unknown.

The sample was PBMCs, taken 734 days after intestinal transplantation. The TCR sequence derives from a human patient who received an intestinal transplant, so some T cells may come from the graft donor. V usage is TRBV28 and J usage is TRBJ2-1, with D tentatively TRBD1 or TRBD2 (5 bases each). Here the CDR3 DNA reads TGTGCCAGCAAAATCCGGGGCCACAATGAGCAGTTCTTC. This encodes CASKIRGHNEQFF. The full variable domain, in which reference TRBV28 and TRBJ2-1 provide the parts outside the CDR3, is DVKVTQSSRYLVKRTGEKVFLECVQDMDHENMFWYRQDPGLGLRLIYFSYDVKMKEKGDIPEGYSVSREKKERFSLILESASTNQTSMYLCASKIRGHNEQFFGPGTRLTVL.